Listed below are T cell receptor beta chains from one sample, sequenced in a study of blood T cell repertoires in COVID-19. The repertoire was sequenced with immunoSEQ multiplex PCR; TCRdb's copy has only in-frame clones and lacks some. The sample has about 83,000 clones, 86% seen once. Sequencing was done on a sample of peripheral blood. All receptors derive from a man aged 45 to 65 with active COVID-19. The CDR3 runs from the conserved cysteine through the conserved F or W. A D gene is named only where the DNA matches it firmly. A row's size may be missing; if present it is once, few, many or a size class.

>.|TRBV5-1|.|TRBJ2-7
TGCGCCAGCAGCTTTCAACCAGGGGGGAGCTCCTACGAGCAGTACTTC
CASSFQPGGSSYEQYF
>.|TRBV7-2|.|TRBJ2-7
TGTGCCAGCAGCTTAGGACAGAAATACTACGAGCAGTACTTC
CASSLGQKYYEQYF
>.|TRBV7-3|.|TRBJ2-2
TGTGCCACCACCCGCGGACCAAGGGGCACCGGGGAGCTGTTTTTT
CATTRGPRGTGELFF
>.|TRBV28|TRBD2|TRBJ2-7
TGTGCCAGCAGTATACTAGCGGGAGGGCAAGAGCAGTACTTC
CASSILAGGQEQYF
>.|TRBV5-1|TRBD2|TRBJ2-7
TGCGCCAGCAGCTTCCCATACGCCGGGACTAGCGTCTCCGAGCAGTACTTC
CASSFPYAGTSVSEQYF
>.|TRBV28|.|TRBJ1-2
TGTGCCAGCAGTTTTACTCAGGTCTATGGCTACACCTTC
CASSFTQVYGYTF
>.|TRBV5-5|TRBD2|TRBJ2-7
TGTGCCAGCAGCTTCTCACTAGCGGGAGGAACCGGCTACGAGCAGTACTTC
CASSFSLAGGTGYEQYF
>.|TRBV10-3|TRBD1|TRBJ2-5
TGTGCCATCCGAGCGGACAGGGCCGGGGAGACCCAGTACTTC
CAIRADRAGETQYF
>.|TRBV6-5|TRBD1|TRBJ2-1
TGTGCCAGCAGGACGGGACAGCTGAACAATGAGCAGTTCTTC
CASRTGQLNNEQFF
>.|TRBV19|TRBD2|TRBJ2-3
TGTGCCAGTAGTACCACGACTAGCGGGAAGCAGTATTTT
CASSTTTSGKQYF
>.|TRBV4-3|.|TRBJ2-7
TGCGCCAGCAGCCAAGATCTGGCCTCCTACGAGCAGTACTTC
CASSQDLASYEQYF
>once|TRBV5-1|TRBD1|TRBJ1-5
TGCGCCAGCAGCTTGACAGGGGGAGCCAATCAGCCCCAGCATTTT
CASSLTGGANQPQHF
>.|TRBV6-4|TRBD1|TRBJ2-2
TGTGCCAGCCGACAGGGGGAGGCCGGGGAGCTGTTTTTT
CASRQGEAGELFF
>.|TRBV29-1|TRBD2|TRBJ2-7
TGCAGCGTCAGGGCCGGGCTAGCGGGAGGGTTTTCCTACGAGCAGTACTTC
CSVRAGLAGGFSYEQYF
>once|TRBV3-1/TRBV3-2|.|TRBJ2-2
TGTGCCAGCAGCCAAGGAGCGCGGGCCGGGGAGCTGTTTTTT
CASSQGARAGELFF
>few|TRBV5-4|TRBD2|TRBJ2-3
TGTGCCAGCAGCTTGAAGCAGGCGGGAGGGCCCACAGATACGCAGTATTTT
CASSLKQAGGPTDTQYF
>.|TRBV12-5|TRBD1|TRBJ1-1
TGTGCTAGTGGTTTGTTTGACAGGGGAGTAGGGAACACTGAAGCTTTCTTT
CASGLFDRGVGNTEAFF
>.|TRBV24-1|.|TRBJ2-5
TGTGCCACCAGTGACTTCGCAGGGCCTGGGGGGGAGACCCAGTACTTC
CATSDFAGPGGETQYF
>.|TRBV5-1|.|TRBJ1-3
TGCGCCAGCAGTTCTGAGACAGGTGCCCTAAGGACCATATATTTT
CASSSETGALRTIYF
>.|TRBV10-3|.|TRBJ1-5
TGTGCCACGGCAGGGGCGGCTAATCAAGATCAGCCCCAGCATTTT
CATAGAANQDQPQHF
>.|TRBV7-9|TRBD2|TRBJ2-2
TGTGCCAGCAGCTTAGCGGGCACAGCGGGAAACACCGGGGAGCTGTTTTTT
CASSLAGTAGNTGELFF
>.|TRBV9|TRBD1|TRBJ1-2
TGTGCCAGCAGCGTAGCAGAGACAGGGTCCGACACCTTC
CASSVAETGSDTF
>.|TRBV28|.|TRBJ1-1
TGTGCCAGCAGTTCCTTCCCCAGGGGTGAAGCTTTCTTT
CASSSFPRGEAFF
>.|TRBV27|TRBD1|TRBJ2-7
TGTGCCAGCAGTCTAGGGACAGGGGTCTACGAGCAGTACTTC
CASSLGTGVYEQYF
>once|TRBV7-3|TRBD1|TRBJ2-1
TGTGCCAGCAGCTACACGACAGGGGGTGAGCAGTTCTTC
CASSYTTGGEQFF
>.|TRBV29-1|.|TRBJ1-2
TGCAGCGTTGCTGTAGGGGCCAACTATGGCTACACCTTC
CSVAVGANYGYTF
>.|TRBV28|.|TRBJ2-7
TGTGCCAGCAGTTTATGGGCGGCGGAATACGAGCAGTACTTC
CASSLWAAEYEQYF
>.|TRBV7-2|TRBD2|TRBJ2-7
TGTGCCAGCAGCTTAGTGGGGACTAGCGGAGCGGGGGAGCAGTACTTC
CASSLVGTSGAGEQYF
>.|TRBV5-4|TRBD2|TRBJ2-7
TGTGCCAGCAGCTCCTATAATCCTAGCGGGCTTGTCTACACCTACGAGCAGTACTTC
CASSSYNPSGLVYTYEQYF
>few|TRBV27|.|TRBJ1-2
TGTGCCAGCAGTTTAACGTCAGGAATCCTCTATGGCTACACCTTC
CASSLTSGILYGYTF
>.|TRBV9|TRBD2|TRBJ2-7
TGTGCCAGCAGCGGACCGGGACAAGGGACTAGCGGGCTCTCCTACGAGCAGTACTTC
CASSGPGQGTSGLSYEQYF